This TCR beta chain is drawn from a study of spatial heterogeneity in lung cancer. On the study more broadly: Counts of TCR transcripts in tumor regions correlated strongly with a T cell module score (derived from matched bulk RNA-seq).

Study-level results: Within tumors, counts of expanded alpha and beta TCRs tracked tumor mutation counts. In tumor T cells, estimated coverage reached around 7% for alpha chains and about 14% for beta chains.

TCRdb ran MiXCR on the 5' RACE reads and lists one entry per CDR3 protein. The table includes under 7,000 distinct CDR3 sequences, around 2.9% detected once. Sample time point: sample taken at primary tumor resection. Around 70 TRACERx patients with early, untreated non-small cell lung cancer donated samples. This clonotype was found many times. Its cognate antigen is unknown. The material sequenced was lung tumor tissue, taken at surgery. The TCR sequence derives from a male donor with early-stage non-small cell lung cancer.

CDR3: CASSYRDNQETQYF. CDR3 bases: TGTGCCAGCTCTTACCGGGACAACCAAGAGACCCAGTACTTC. The chain uses TRBV19 and TRBJ2-5, with D perhaps TRBD1 (6 bases). The CDR3 totals 14 residues. Per the germline V gene, CDR1 is LNHDA and CDR2 is SQIVND (reference sequence). Trimming cost V 9 bases and J 0 bases, with 14 bases left between them.